This T cell receptor (beta chain) was retrieved from a study of blood T cell repertoires in COVID-19. This CDR3 comprises 13 residues. Unmatched junction bases numbered 1, after V lost 4 bases and J lost 4 bases. The germline gives CDR1 LNHDA, CDR2 SQIVND (reference sequence). Only in-frame clones appear in the TCRdb table, and some are missing; sequencing was by immunoSEQ multiplex PCR. Of 90,000 to 120,000 clones in the sample, more than 70% are singletons; the top ten hold over 4%. Sequencing was done on a sample of peripheral blood. The origin of this receptor is a man between 65 and 80 years old with acute or convalescent COVID-19. V usage is TRBV19 and J usage is TRBJ1-5, with TRBD1 identical over 7 bases. In DNA form, the CDR3 reads TGTGCCAGTAGTAAGGGGGCAAATCAGCCCCAGCATTTT. It yields the protein CASSKGANQPQHF.